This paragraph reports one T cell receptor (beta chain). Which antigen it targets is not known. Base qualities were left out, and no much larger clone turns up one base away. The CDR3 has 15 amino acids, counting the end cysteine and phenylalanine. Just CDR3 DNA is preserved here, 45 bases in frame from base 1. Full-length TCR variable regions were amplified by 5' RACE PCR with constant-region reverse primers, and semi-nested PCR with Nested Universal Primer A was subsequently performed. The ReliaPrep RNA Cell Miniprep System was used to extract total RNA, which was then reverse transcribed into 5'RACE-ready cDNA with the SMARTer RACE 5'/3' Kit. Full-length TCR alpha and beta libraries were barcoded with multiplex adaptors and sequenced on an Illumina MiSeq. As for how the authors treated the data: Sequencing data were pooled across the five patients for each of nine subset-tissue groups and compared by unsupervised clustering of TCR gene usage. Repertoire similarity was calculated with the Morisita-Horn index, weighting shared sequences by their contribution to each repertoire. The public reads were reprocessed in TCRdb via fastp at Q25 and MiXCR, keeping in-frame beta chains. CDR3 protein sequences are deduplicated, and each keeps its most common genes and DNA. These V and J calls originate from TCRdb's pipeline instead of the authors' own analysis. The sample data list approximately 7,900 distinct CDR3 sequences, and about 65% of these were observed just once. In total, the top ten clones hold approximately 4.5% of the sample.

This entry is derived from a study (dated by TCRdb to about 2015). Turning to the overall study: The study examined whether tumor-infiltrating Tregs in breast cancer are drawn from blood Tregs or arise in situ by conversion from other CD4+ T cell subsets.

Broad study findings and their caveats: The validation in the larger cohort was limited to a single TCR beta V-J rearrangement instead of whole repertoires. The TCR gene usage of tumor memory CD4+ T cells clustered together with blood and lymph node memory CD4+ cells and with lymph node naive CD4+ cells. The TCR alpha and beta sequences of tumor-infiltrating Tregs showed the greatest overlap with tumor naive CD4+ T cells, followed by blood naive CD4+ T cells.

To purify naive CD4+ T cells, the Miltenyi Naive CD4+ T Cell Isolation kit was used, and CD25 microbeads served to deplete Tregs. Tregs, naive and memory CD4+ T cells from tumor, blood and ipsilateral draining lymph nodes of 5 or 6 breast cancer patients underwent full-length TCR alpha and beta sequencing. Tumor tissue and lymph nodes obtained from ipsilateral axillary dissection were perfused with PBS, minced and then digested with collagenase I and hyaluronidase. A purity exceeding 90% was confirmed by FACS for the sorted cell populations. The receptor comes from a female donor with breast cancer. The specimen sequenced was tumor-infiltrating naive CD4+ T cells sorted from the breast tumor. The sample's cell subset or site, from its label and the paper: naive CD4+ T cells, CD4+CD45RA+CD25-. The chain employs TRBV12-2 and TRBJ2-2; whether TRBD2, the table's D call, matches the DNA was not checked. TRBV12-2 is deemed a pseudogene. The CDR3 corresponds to CARTYRDLNTGELFF. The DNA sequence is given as TGTGCAAGGACCTACCGGGACTTAAACACCGGGGAGCTGTTTTTT.